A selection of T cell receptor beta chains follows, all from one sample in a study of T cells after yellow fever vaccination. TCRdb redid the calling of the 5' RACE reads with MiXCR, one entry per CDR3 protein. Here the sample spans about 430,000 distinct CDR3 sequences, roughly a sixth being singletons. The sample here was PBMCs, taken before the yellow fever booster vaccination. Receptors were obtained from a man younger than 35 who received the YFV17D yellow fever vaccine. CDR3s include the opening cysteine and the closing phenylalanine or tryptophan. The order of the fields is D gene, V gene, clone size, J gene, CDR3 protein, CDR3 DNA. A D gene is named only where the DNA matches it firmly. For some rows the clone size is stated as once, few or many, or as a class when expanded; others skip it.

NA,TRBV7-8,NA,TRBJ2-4,CASSAKGPRGAKNIQYF,TGTGCCAGCAGCGCCAAAGGGCCCAGGGGAGCCAAAAACATTCAGTACTTC
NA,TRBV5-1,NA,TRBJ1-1,CASGRRATEAFF,TGCGCCAGCGGACGAAGGGCCACTGAAGCTTTCTTT
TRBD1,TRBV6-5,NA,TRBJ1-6,CASSYSTRTGGSPLHF,TGTGCCAGCAGTTACTCGACCCGGACAGGGGGTTCACCCCTCCACTTT
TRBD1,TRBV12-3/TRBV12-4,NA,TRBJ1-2,CASSFTGAVHYGYTF,TGTGCCAGCAGTTTTACAGGGGCGGTACACTATGGCTACACCTTC
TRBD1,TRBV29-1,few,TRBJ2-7,CSAAGTASYEQYF,TGCAGCGCAGCCGGGACAGCCTCCTACGAGCAGTACTTC
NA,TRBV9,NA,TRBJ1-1,CASSPPSANTEAFF,TGTGCCAGCAGCCCGCCCAGCGCGAACACTGAAGCTTTCTTT
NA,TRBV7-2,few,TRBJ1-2,CASSLENGYTF,TGTGCCAGCAGCTTAGAGAATGGCTACACCTTC
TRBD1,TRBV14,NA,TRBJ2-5,CASSRPGQGEETQYF,TGTGCCAGCAGCCGTCCGGGGCAGGGGGAAGAGACCCAGTACTTC
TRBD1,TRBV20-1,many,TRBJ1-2,CSARGGSDRGNGYTF,TGCAGTGCTAGAGGGGGGTCGGACAGGGGGAACGGCTACACCTTC
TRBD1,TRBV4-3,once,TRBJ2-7,CASSPGTANYEQYF,TGCGCCAGCAGCCCCGGGACAGCGAACTACGAGCAGTACTTC
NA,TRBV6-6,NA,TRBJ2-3,CASRTSARDTQYF,TGTGCCAGCAGGACGAGCGCCCGCGATACGCAGTATTTT
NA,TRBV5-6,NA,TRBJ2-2,CASSFGSNTGELFF,TGTGCCAGCAGCTTCGGTTCGAACACCGGGGAGCTGTTTTTT
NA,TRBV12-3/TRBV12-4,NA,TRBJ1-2,CASSFLGAEHGYTF,TGTGCCAGCAGTTTCCTAGGGGCAGAGCATGGCTACACCTTC
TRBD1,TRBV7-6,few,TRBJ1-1,CASSSFTGGTEAFF,TGTGCCAGCAGCTCATTTACAGGGGGCACTGAAGCTTTCTTT
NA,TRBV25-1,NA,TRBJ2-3,CASSVTQSTDTQYF,TGTGCCAGCAGTGTAACGCAGAGTACAGATACGCAGTATTTT
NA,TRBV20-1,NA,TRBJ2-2,CSARKGGQNTGELFF,TGCAGTGCTAGAAAGGGGGGGCAGAACACCGGGGAGCTGTTTTTT
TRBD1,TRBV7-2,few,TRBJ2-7,CASSARTGTYEQYF,TGTGCCAGCAGCGCCCGGACAGGGACCTACGAGCAGTACTTC
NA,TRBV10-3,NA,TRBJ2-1,CAISGRAGRSYNEQFF,TGTGCCATCAGCGGTCGGGCGGGGAGATCCTACAATGAGCAGTTCTTC
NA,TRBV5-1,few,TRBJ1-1,CASSSGGDTEAFF,TGCGCCAGCAGCTCTGGGGGGGACACTGAAGCTTTCTTT
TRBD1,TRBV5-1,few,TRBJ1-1,CASSGTGGLNTEAFF,TGCGCCAGCAGCGGGACAGGGGGACTCAACACTGAAGCTTTCTTT
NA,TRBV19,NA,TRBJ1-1,CASLKSTEAFF,TGTGCCAGTCTGAAGAGCACTGAAGCTTTCTTT
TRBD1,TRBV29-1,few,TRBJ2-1,CSVQGQGYDEQFF,TGCAGCGTGCAGGGACAGGGGTACGATGAGCAGTTCTTC
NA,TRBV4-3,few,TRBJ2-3,CASSQQWETRTDTQYF,TGCGCCAGCAGCCAGCAATGGGAGACCCGCACAGATACGCAGTATTTT
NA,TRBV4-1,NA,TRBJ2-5,CASSQERTAGGTQYF,TGCGCCAGCAGCCAAGAACGGACCGCCGGGGGGACCCAGTACTTC
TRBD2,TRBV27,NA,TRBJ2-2,CASRPTSGGAWGELFF,TGTGCCAGCAGGCCGACTAGCGGGGGGGCCTGGGGGGAGCTGTTTTTT
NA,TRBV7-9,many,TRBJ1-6,CASSFGGEGNSPLHF,TGTGCCAGCAGCTTTGGAGGGGAGGGAAATTCACCCCTCCACTTT
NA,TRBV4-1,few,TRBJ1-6,CASKPGNNNSPLHF,TGCGCCAGCAAGCCAGGGAACAATAATTCACCCCTCCACTTT
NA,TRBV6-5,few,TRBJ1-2,CASSSLTGAAGYTF,TGTGCCAGCAGTTCGCTGACAGGCGCGGCGGGCTACACCTTC
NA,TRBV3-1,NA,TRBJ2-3,CASSQDGARNTQYF,TGTGCCAGCAGCCAAGACGGGGCACGGAATACGCAGTATTTT
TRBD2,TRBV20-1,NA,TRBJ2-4,CSASPVAGGAAAKNIQYF,TGCAGTGCTAGCCCGGTTGCGGGGGGGGCAGCAGCCAAAAACATTCAGTACTTC
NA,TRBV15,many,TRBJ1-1,CATSREQFTEAFF,TGTGCCACCAGCAGAGAACAGTTCACTGAAGCTTTCTTT
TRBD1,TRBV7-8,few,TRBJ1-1,CASSLEGAHYYTEAFF,TGTGCCAGCAGCTTAGAGGGGGCCCACTACTACACTGAAGCTTTCTTT
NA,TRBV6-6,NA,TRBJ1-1,CASSPRQPPAEAFF,TGTGCCAGCAGTCCTCGACAGCCGCCAGCTGAAGCTTTCTTT
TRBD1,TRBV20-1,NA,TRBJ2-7,CSARDYGQGGYEQYF,TGCAGTGCTAGAGATTACGGACAGGGGGGCTACGAGCAGTACTTC
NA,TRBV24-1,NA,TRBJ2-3,CATTPLMGGRAFTDTQYF,TGTGCCACCACCCCCTTAATGGGGGGCAGGGCTTTTACAGATACGCAGTATTTT
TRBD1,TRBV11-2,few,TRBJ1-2,CASRRPGTGFDGYTF,TGTGCCAGCAGGCGGCCGGGGACAGGCTTTGATGGCTACACCTTC
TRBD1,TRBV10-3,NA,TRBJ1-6,CAISKTGEDSPLHF,TGTGCCATCAGCAAGACAGGGGAGGATTCACCCCTCCACTTT
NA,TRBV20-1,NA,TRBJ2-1,CSARSGNRPNEQFF,TGCAGTGCTAGAAGTGGGAACAGGCCCAATGAGCAGTTCTTC
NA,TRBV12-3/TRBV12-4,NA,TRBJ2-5,CASSPHRGKETQYF,TGTGCCAGCAGTCCGCACAGAGGCAAAGAGACCCAGTACTTC
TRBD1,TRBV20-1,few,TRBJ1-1,CSAPSGQGAAEAFF,TGCAGTGCACCCTCCGGACAGGGGGCCGCTGAAGCTTTCTTT
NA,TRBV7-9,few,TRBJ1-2,CASSLGSRQGDGYTF,TGTGCCAGCAGCTTGGGGTCGCGGCAGGGTGATGGCTACACCTTC
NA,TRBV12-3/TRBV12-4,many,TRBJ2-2,CASSLARELFF,TGTGCCAGCAGCTTAGCCCGGGAGCTGTTTTTT
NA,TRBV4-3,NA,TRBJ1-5,CASSQTQGEQPQHF,TGCGCCAGCAGCCAGACACAAGGCGAACAGCCCCAGCATTTT
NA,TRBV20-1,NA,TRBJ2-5,CSPIQGGQETQYF,TGCAGTCCTATCCAGGGAGGCCAAGAGACCCAGTACTTC
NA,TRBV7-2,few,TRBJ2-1,CASRRGGASNEQFF,TGTGCCAGCAGGAGAGGAGGGGCTAGCAATGAGCAGTTCTTC
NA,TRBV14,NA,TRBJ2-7,CASMLSGGYEQYF,TGTGCCAGCATGCTGTCTGGGGGCTACGAGCAGTACTTC
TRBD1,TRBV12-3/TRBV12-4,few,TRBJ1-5,CASSSRTGTINQPQHF,TGTGCCAGCAGTTCTCGGACAGGGACGATCAATCAGCCCCAGCATTTT
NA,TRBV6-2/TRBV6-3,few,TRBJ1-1,CASLSGLEAFF,TGTGCCAGCCTCTCAGGGTTAGAAGCTTTCTTT
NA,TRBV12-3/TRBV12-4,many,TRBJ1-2,CASSLSVGGISGYTF,TGTGCCAGCAGTCTTTCTGTAGGGGGGATTTCTGGCTACACCTTC
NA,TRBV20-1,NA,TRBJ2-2,CSARVASSNTGELFF,TGCAGTGCTAGAGTGGCTAGCTCGAACACCGGGGAGCTGTTTTTT
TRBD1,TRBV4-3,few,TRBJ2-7,CASSQATGTGGYEQYF,TGCGCCAGCAGCCAGGCTACCGGGACAGGGGGCTACGAGCAGTACTTC
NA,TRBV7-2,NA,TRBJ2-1,CASTSHPNEQFF,TGTGCCAGCACCTCCCACCCCAATGAGCAGTTCTTC
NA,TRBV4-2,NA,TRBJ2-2,CASSQDHRETGELFF,TGTGCCAGCAGCCAAGATCACAGGGAAACCGGGGAGCTGTTTTTT
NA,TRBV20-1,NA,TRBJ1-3,CRPYPRGETGNTIYF,TGCAGACCCTACCCGAGGGGGGAGACTGGAAACACCATATATTTT
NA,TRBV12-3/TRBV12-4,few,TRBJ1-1,CASSLRRTEAFF,TGTGCCAGCAGTTTGAGACGCACTGAAGCTTTCTTT
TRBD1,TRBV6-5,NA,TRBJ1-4,CASSYSTGAKLFF,TGTGCCAGCAGTTATAGTACAGGGGCTAAACTGTTTTTT
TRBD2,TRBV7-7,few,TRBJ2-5,CASSPLGLAGGLQETQYF,TGTGCCAGCAGCCCATTAGGACTAGCGGGGGGCCTCCAAGAGACCCAGTACTTC
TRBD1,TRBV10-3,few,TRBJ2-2,CAISLDRGRSTGELFF,TGTGCCATCAGCCTGGACAGGGGGCGGTCTACCGGGGAGCTGTTTTTT